These T cell receptor beta chains were read from a single sample in a study of T cells after yellow fever vaccination. TCRdb re-derived calls from the 5' RACE reads in MiXCR, one entry per CDR3 protein. The sample includes 200,000 to 250,000 distinct CDR3 sequences, less than 3.5% of them seen just once. The material was CD4+ T cells sorted from PBMCs, obtained 10 days after the yellow fever booster vaccination. All receptors come from a man aged 18 to 29 who received the YFV17D yellow fever vaccine. Both conserved end residues are part of each CDR3. D genes are given only for firm matches. Where a row states a size, it is once, few, many or the class of an expanded clone; other rows omit it.

V	J	size	D	DNA	CDR3
TRBV5-1	TRBJ2-3	many	NA	TGCGCCAGCAAAAAGGGTGAATGGAACACAGATACGCAGTATTTT	CASKKGEWNTDTQYF
TRBV20-1	TRBJ1-2	few	NA	TGCAGTGCTAGCCTGGGGGGTAACTATGGCTACACCTTC	CSASLGGNYGYTF
TRBV6-1	TRBJ1-1	few	NA	TGTGCCAGCAGTGAAGCGGGCCTGGGCATCCAAGCTTTCTTT	CASSEAGLGIQAFF
TRBV9	TRBJ1-2	few	NA	TGTGCCAGCAGCGTGACAGGCCGGGATCTTTATGGCTACACCTTC	CASSVTGRDLYGYTF
TRBV3-1	TRBJ2-3	few	TRBD2	TGTGCCAGCAGCCAAGTCCGGCTAGCGGGGGCAGATACGCAGTATTTT	CASSQVRLAGADTQYF
TRBV12-3/TRBV12-4	TRBJ1-6	few	NA	TGTGCCAGCAGTTTTAGGGGCGGAAATTCACCCCTCCACTTT	CASSFRGGNSPLHF
TRBV5-1	TRBJ2-1	many	NA	TGCGCCAGCGTAAGAGACTCGGACATCTACAATGAGCAGTTCTTC	CASVRDSDIYNEQFF
TRBV7-3	TRBJ2-1	few	TRBD2	TGTGCCAGCAGCTTAGTCGGCGGGGGGGCCAATGAGCAGTTCTTC	CASSLVGGGANEQFF
TRBV7-2	TRBJ2-3	many	NA	TGTGCCAGCGGACATCCTTCGGGAGATACGCAGTATTTT	CASGHPSGDTQYF
TRBV10-3	TRBJ2-2	NA	NA	TGTGCCCACGCAGGGGCCGGGGAGCTGTTTTTT	CAHAGAGELFF
TRBV24-1	TRBJ1-5	NA	NA	TGTGCCACCAGTGATTATGGGGCGGATCAGCCCCAGCATTTT	CATSDYGADQPQHF
TRBV10-3	TRBJ2-2	many	TRBD2	TGTGCCATCAGTGATAAACAGGGACTAGCCAACACCGGGGAGCTGTTTTTT	CAISDKQGLANTGELFF
TRBV21-1	TRBJ2-2	many	NA	TGTGCCAGCAGCAAAGCGCGCCCAGATTGGGACGGGGAGGGCCCCGACGGGGCGCTGTTTTTT	CASSKARPDWDGEGPDGALFF
TRBV7-7	TRBJ2-5	many	NA	TGTGCCAGCAGCCCAAGGGTGCGGGAGACCCAGTACTTC	CASSPRVRETQYF
TRBV27	TRBJ2-1	many	TRBD2	TGTGCCAGCAGTTTACGGCGGGGGGATTCCTACAATGAGCAGTTCTTC	CASSLRRGDSYNEQFF
TRBV7-8	TRBJ1-6	many	NA	TGTGCCAGCAGCTTAGAAGATTCACCCCTCCACTTT	CASSLEDSPLHF
TRBV6-6	TRBJ2-1	many	NA	TGTGCCAGCAGTTCACAGGTTGATGAGCAGTTCTTC	CASSSQVDEQFF
TRBV12-3/TRBV12-4	TRBJ1-2	many	NA	TGTGCCAGCAGTTTATTCCCCGGCTACACCTTC	CASSLFPGYTF
TRBV7-8	TRBJ1-4	few	NA	TGTGCCAGCAGCTTAGGGTCCTCAACTAATGAAAAACTGTTTTTT	CASSLGSSTNEKLFF
TRBV5-1	TRBJ2-7	NA	NA	TGCGCCAGCAGCGACGTCTCGCCCTCCTACGAGCAGTACTTC	CASSDVSPSYEQYF
TRBV10-1	TRBJ2-7	few	NA	TGCGCCAGCACACAGGCGGTTGGTTACGAGCAGTACTTC	CASTQAVGYEQYF
TRBV30	TRBJ1-6	few	NA	TGTGCCTGGAGTGTGACGACAGCCACCAATTCACCCCTCCACTTT	CAWSVTTATNSPLHF
TRBV6-5	TRBJ1-1	NA	NA	TGTGCCAGTCAGAGAGGGCTTAAGGACACTGAAGCTTTCTTT	CASQRGLKDTEAFF
TRBV7-2	TRBJ2-3	many	NA	TGTGCCAGCAGCCAACGCCCTCAGGGGATTGGGGGCACAGATACGCAGTATTTT	CASSQRPQGIGGTDTQYF
TRBV6-5	TRBJ1-6	few	TRBD1	TGTGCCAGCAGTCTCGCGGCAGGGGGCCTAACGAGCTCCTATAATTCACCCCTCCACTTT	CASSLAAGGLTSSYNSPLHF
TRBV5-1	TRBJ1-1	few	NA	TGCGCCAGCGGAGACATATTTAACACTGAAGCTTTCTTT	CASGDIFNTEAFF
TRBV30	TRBJ2-1	NA	NA	TGTGCCTGGAGCCCGAGCTCCTACAATGAGCAGTTCTTC	CAWSPSSYNEQFF
TRBV20-1	TRBJ2-5	many	NA	TGCAGTGCTTTACGCGGGGAGACCCAGTACTTC	CSALRGETQYF
TRBV27	TRBJ1-1	NA	NA	TGTGCCAGCGGCAGGCGCCAAAGCCCTGAAGCTTTCTTT	CASGRRQSPEAFF
TRBV28	TRBJ2-3	NA	NA	TGTGCCAGCGCCCCCCCCGGGCTTAGCACAGATACGCAGTATTTT	CASAPPGLSTDTQYF
TRBV29-1	TRBJ2-7	many	NA	TGCAGCGTTGGCCCGTCTCTACGAGGGAGTGAGCAGTACTTC	CSVGPSLRGSEQYF